The present TCR beta chain was sequenced within a study of blood T cell repertoires in COVID-19. The wider study: Samples representing acute and convalescent COVID-19 were sourced from the United States, Italy and Spain.

Enrolled through a virtual design, the participants were between about 18 and 100 years of age and came from about two dozen US areas. Two negative PCRs, clearance, or symptom resolution were required of recovered Cohort 3 donors. Clones were sequenced by immunoSEQ multiplex PCR, and TCRdb holds only the in-frame ones, with some missing. Of about 330,000 clones in the sample, more than 75% are singletons; the top ten hold less than 6%. Trimming pared 8 bases from V and 5 bases from J, leaving 15 bases between. CDR3 length: 13 amino acids. Germline V CDR1 and CDR2: SGHTA, FQGNSA. This TCR came from a woman younger than 45 who had recovered from COVID-19. Sequencing input: PBMCs or T cells enriched from blood (not recorded which). The gene calls are TRBV7-2 and TRBJ1-2; D is uncertain. The CDR3 protein is CASEMNPRYGYTF. In DNA, the CDR3 is TGTGCCAGCGAAATGAACCCGCGGTATGGCTACACCTTC.